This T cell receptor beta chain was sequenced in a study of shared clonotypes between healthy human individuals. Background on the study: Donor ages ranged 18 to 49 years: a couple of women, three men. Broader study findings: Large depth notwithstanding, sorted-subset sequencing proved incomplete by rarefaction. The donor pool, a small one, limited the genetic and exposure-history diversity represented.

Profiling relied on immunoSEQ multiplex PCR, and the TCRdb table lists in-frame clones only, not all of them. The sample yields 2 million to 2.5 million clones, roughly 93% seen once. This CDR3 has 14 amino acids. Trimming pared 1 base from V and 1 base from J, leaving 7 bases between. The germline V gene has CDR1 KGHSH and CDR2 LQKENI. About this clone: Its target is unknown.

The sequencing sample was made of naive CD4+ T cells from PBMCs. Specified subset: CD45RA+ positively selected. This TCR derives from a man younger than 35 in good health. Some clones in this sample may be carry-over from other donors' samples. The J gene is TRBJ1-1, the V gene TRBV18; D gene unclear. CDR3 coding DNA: TGTGCCAGCTCACCACAACCAGGGAACACTGAAGCTTTCTTT. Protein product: CASSPQPGNTEAFF. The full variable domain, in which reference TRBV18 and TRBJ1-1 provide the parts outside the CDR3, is NAGVMQNPRHLVRRRGQEARLRCSPMKGHSHVYWYRQLPEEGLKFMVYLQKENIIDESGMPKERFSAEFPKEGPSILRIQQVVRGDSAAYFCASSPQPGNTEAFFGQGTRLTVV.